The subject of this entry is one T cell receptor beta chain. As yet, its antigen is unknown. The J segment lost 14 bases and the V segment lost 0 bases, leaving 7 bases of the junction unmatched. CDR3 length: 14 residues. Looked up from germline, CDR1 is WNHNN and CDR2 is SYGVQD (reference sequence). Profiled with immunoSEQ multiplex PCR; TCRdb holds only in-frame clones, not every one. The sample shows roughly 120,000 clones, about 90% of them seen only once. This specimen belongs to a study of T cell responses to AZD1222 COVID-19 vaccine. The wider study: Pooled together were second doses at about 4 or about 12 weeks.

Study-level results: Regions left unmutated in variants are reportedly the target of nearly half of spike-specific TCRs.

This chain joins TRBV10-1 and TRBJ1-6, with 7 bases identical to TRBD1. The sample in question was peripheral blood, obtained on day 0 of AZD1222 vaccination. This receptor was obtained from an adult in good health. Here the CDR3 DNA reads TGCGCCAGCAGTGAGTCGGGACAGCAAAGGACCCTCCACTTT. It encodes CASSESGQQRTLHF.